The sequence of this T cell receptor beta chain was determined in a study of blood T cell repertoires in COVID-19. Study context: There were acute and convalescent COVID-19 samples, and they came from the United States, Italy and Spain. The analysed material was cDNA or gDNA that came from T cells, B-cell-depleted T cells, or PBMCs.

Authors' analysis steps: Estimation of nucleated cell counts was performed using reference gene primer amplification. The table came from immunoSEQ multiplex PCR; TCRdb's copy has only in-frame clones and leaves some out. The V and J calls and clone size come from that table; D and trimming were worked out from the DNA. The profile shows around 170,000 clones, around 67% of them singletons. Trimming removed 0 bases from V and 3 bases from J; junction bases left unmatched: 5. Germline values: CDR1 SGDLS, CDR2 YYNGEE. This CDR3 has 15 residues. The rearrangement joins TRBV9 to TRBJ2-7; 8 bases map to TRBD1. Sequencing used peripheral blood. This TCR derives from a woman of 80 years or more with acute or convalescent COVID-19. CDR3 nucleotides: TGTGCCAGCAGCGTAGACACGGGACAGGTCTACGAGCAGTACTTC. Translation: CASSVDTGQVYEQYF. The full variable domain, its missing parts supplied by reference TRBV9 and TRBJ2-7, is DSGVTQTPKHLITATGQRVTLRCSPRSGDLSVYWYQQSLDQGLQFLIQYYNGEERAKGNILERFSAQQFPDLHSELNLSSLELGDSALYFCASSVDTGQVYEQYFGPGTRLTVT.